Presented here are 9 T cell receptor beta chains from one specimen sequenced in a study of cytomegalovirus exposure and HLA in healthy donors. The primer mix had 60 Vbeta and 13 Jbeta primers. The assay was immunoSEQ multiplex PCR, and TCRdb's table has in-frame clones only and misses some. The sample includes about 92,000 clones. The specimen sequenced was PBMCs. Receptors originate from a middle-aged man in good health and CMV-seropositive.

This CDR3 is CASSVWPGGVYEQYV. CDR3 nucleotide sequence: TGCGCCAGCAGTGTATGGCCAGGGGGCGTTTACGAGCAGTACGTC. J is TRBJ2-7 and V is TRBV10-1; 8 nucleotides line up with TRBD1. Germline V gene data show CDR1 as WNHNN and CDR2 as SYGVQD (reference sequence). The V and J ends lost 4 bases and 4 bases, in that order; junction bases with no gene match: 9. The CDR3 runs 15 residues.

The chain links TRBV18 to TRBJ2-7; tentative D call: TRBD2 (5 bases). From germline, CDR1 is KGHSH and CDR2 LQKENI. The germline V and J ends were trimmed by 3 bases and 0 bases, with 12 bases remaining between them. This CDR3 is 15 amino acids long. Here the CDR3 reads CASSPEGSSSYEQYF. In nucleotides, the CDR3 is TGTGCCAGCTCACCTGAGGGAAGTAGCTCCTACGAGCAGTACTTC.

V and J are TRBV19 and TRBJ1-4, with 10 bases matching TRBD1. V dropped 6 bases and J dropped 0; count of bases not matched to a gene: 7. Germline V gene data show CDR1 as LNHDA and CDR2 as SQIVND (reference sequence). This CDR3 region has 17 residues. CDR3 DNA sequence: TGTGCCAGTAGGAGACAGGGGGCCCCAGCAACTAATGAAAAACTGTTTTTT. Encoded protein: CASRRQGAPATNEKLFF. Drawing the rest from reference TRBV19 and TRBJ1-4, the complete variable domain is DGGITQSPKYLFRKEGQNVTLSCEQNLNHDAMYWYRQDPGQGLRLIYYSQIVNDFQKGDIAEGYSVSREKKESFPLTVTSAQKNPTAFYLCASRRQGAPATNEKLFFGSGTQLSVL.

The rearrangement links TRBV27 to TRBJ1-2, with 9 bases identical to TRBD1. The germline V gene has CDR1 MNHEY and CDR2 SMNVEV (reference sequence). CDR3 size: 16 residues. V was pared by 8 bases and J by 2 bases, with 12 bases of the junction left unmatched. The CDR3 sequence: CASLYGGQGYNYGYTF. DNA for the CDR3: TGTGCCAGCCTTTATGGAGGACAGGGGTACAACTATGGCTACACCTTC.

The rearrangement joins TRBV2 to TRBJ2-1, with D tentatively TRBD1 (5 bases). The germline V gene has CDR1 SNHLY and CDR2 FYNNEI. Between the trimmed V and J ends, which lost 1 base and 9 bases, there was a span of 16 bases. This CDR3 is built from 15 residues. The CDR3 sequence: CASSEVQPGSGEQFF. In DNA, the CDR3 is TGTGCCAGCAGTGAAGTACAGCCAGGGTCGGGTGAGCAGTTCTTC.

This sequence joins TRBV30 and TRBJ1-4, with D perhaps matching TRBD1 (5 bases). Germline V lookup: CDR1 GTSNPN, CDR2 SVGIG (reference sequence). The CDR3 has 14 amino acids. Trimming shortened V by 3 bases and J by 4 bases, and 12 bases separated the two germline ends. CDR3 sequence (DNA): TGTGCCTGGAGCCTGACAGAGGATAATGAAAAACTGTTTTTT. The encoded protein is CAWSLTEDNEKLFF.

The chain links TRBV7-9 to TRBJ1-1; D is unclear. There are 13 residues in the CDR3. The germline V gene has CDR1 SEHNR and CDR2 FQNEAQ (reference sequence). V lost 5 bases and J 1 base, leaving 8 bases between the germline ends. The CDR3 DNA is TGTGCCAGCAGCGAGGGAGAGAACACTGAAGCTTTCTTT. Residues: CASSEGENTEAFF.

The chain links TRBV15 to TRBJ1-1; 11 bases are a match to TRBD1. CDR1 and CDR2 from the germline V gene are LNHNV and YYDKDF (reference sequence). CDR3 length equals 18 residues. The V segment lost 3 bases and the J segment 10 bases; nucleotides outside the gene matches: 19. Here the CDR3 reads CATSRESVIRRDRGIAFF. The CDR3 coding sequence is TGTGCCACCAGCAGGGAGTCTGTTATTCGCCGGGACAGGGGGATAGCTTTCTTT.

The chain recombines TRBV28 with TRBJ2-5; no clear D gene. The germline gives CDR1 MDHEN, CDR2 SYDVKM. V lost 7 bases and J lost 2, with 14 bases in between. This CDR3 comprises 14 residues. The CDR3 bases are TGTGCCAGCAACCCGACGGGTTTTCAAGAGACCCAGTACTTC. Its translation is CASNPTGFQETQYF.